A selection of T cell receptor beta chains follows, all from one sample in a study of CD8 T cells in ankylosing spondylitis. TCRdb used MiXCR to reprocess the 5' RACE reads, holding one entry per CDR3 protein. The sample records about 130,000 distinct CDR3 sequences, around 15% being singletons. Sequencing was done on a sample of blood, either unsorted or a sorted T cell fraction (not recorded which). The receptors derive from a female donor with ankylosing spondylitis or in good health (not recorded which). Each CDR3 is given with its conserved first and last residue. The D gene is left open where the match is weak. Clone size is not always given. Where it is, it says once, few, many or a class for expanded clones.

j_call,v_call,d_call,clone_size,cdr3_nt,cdr3_aa
TRBJ2-2,TRBV5-1,TRBD2,NA,TGCGCCAGCAGCCGTGGACTAGCGGGGACAATAAACACCGGGGAGCTGTTTTTT,CASSRGLAGTINTGELFF
TRBJ2-7,TRBV5-1,TRBD2,few,TGCGCCAGCAGCCCCACGGGGGGGAACTCCTACGAGCAGTACTTC,CASSPTGGNSYEQYF
TRBJ1-5,TRBV6-1,NA,few,TGTGCCAGCAGTCCAAATTTGGCCGGTCAGCCCCAGCATTTT,CASSPNLAGQPQHF
TRBJ2-2,TRBV7-3,TRBD1,few,TGTGCCAGCAGCCGGACAGGGCCCGGGGAGCTGTTTTTT,CASSRTGPGELFF
TRBJ1-1,TRBV20-1,TRBD1,NA,TGCAGTGCTGACAGGACAGGGAGGTCGGACACTGAAGCTTTCTTT,CSADRTGRSDTEAFF
TRBJ2-1,TRBV5-5,TRBD1,NA,TGTGCCGGCAGCTTGGGACAGGGGTCGGTGAATGAGCAGTTCTTC,CAGSLGQGSVNEQFF
TRBJ1-1,TRBV20-1,TRBD1,many,TGCAGTGCTAGAGATCAGGCCAGGGGGGGGACTGAAGCTTTCTTT,CSARDQARGGTEAFF
TRBJ1-1,TRBV7-9,NA,NA,TGTGCCAGCAGCTTAATGGCAGAGATCCCGAGGACTGAAGCTTTCTTT,CASSLMAEIPRTEAFF
TRBJ2-1,TRBV4-1,NA,many,TGTGCCAGCAGCCAAGCTGACGACTCCTACAATGAGCAGTTCTTC,CASSQADDSYNEQFF
TRBJ2-1,TRBV6-6,NA,NA,TGTGCCAGCGAGTGGTCCGTTTACAATGAGCAGTTCTTC,CASEWSVYNEQFF
TRBJ1-1,TRBV19,NA,many,TGTGCCAGTAGTATGGGAGGGGGCACTGAAGCTTTCTTT,CASSMGGGTEAFF
TRBJ2-3,TRBV7-2,TRBD2,many,TGTGCCAGCAGCCCAGGACTAGCAGTCACAGATACGCAGTATTTT,CASSPGLAVTDTQYF
TRBJ1-5,TRBV20-1,NA,NA,TGCAGTGCTAGGCAGGGGCCTCTTAGCAATCAGCCCCAGCATTTT,CSARQGPLSNQPQHF
TRBJ1-1,TRBV30,TRBD1,NA,TGTGCCTGGAGAGGGGGCAGGGTGAACACTGAAGCTTTCTTT,CAWRGGRVNTEAFF
TRBJ1-5,TRBV7-9,NA,many,TGTGCCAGCAGCACGGAAAATCAGCCCCAGCATTTT,CASSTENQPQHF
TRBJ2-1,TRBV5-1,NA,few,TGCGCCAGCAGCTTAAGTCGGAATGAGCAGTTCTTC,CASSLSRNEQFF
TRBJ1-2,TRBV12-2,NA,NA,TGTGCAAGTCGCCCCCTAGAATGGGCCCCCAGCCGTCATGGCTACACCTTC,CASRPLEWAPSRHGYTF
TRBJ1-1,TRBV12-3/TRBV12-4,NA,many,TGTGCCAGCAGCCTAGAGAACACTGAAGCTTTCTTT,CASSLENTEAFF
TRBJ2-5,TRBV6-5,TRBD2,NA,TGTGCCAGCAGTTTTAGCGGGGCCCAAGAGACCCAGTACTTC,CASSFSGAQETQYF
TRBJ2-1,TRBV20-1,TRBD2,many,TGCAGTGCTAAAAATAGCGGGAGGGGAAACAATGAGCAGTTCTTC,CSAKNSGRGNNEQFF
TRBJ2-2,TRBV3-1,NA,NA,TGTGCCAGCAGCCTCGGACACCCGAACACCGGGGAGCTGTTTTTT,CASSLGHPNTGELFF
TRBJ2-5,TRBV5-1,NA,many,TGCGCCAGCAGCTTGGCCGGGCGATTCCAAGAGACCCAGTACTTC,CASSLAGRFQETQYF
TRBJ1-1,TRBV25-1,NA,NA,TGTGCCAGCAGACAAAGGAAGGGTTCCACTGAAGCTTTCTTT,CASRQRKGSTEAFF
TRBJ2-1,TRBV5-1,TRBD2,NA,TGCGCCAGCAGCTTGGTTCGCGGGAGAGATTACAATGAGCAGTTCTTC,CASSLVRGRDYNEQFF
TRBJ1-1,TRBV7-2,NA,once,TGTGCCACCAAGATGGGAATTATGAACACTGAAGCTTTCTTT,CATKMGIMNTEAFF
TRBJ2-5,TRBV10-3,NA,many,TGTGCCATCAGTGACCAAGAGACCCAGTACTTC,CAISDQETQYF
TRBJ2-1,TRBV3-1,NA,many,TGTGCCAGCAGCCAACCTAGCGCAGTCTACAATGAGCAGTTCTTC,CASSQPSAVYNEQFF